This T cell receptor (beta chain) was documented in a study of shared clonotypes between healthy human individuals. Worth noting for this clone: Distinct nucleotide sequences in the sample also encode this CDR3.

Measured with immunoSEQ multiplex PCR; TCRdb has only the in-frame clones, and not every one. The sample holds over a million clones, around 78% seen once. There are 13 residues in the CDR3. Germline assignment: CDR1 SGHRS and CDR2 YFSETQ. V was clipped by 0 bases and J by 4 bases, with 7 bases between them. The receptor comes from a young man in good health. Some clones in this sample may be carry-over from other donors' samples. Sequencing was done on a sample of memory CD4+ T cells from PBMCs. Subset given: CD45RA-negative fraction. The chain uses TRBV5-1 and TRBJ2-5; the D gene is possibly TRBD1 (6 bases). The CDR3 region is CASSLGGGETQYF. The CDR3, as DNA: TGCGCCAGCAGCTTGGGAGGGGGAGAGACCCAGTACTTC.